This T cell receptor beta chain appears in the sequencing data of a study of T cell repertoires in cytomegalovirus infection. Study-level background: From public TCR beta signatures came an indication of both CMV infection and matching HLA type.

TCRdb reprocessed the reads via MiXCR and lists one record per CDR3 protein. The data hold about 360,000 distinct CDR3 sequences, with approximately 18% observed a single time. Study-wide results and limits: What dominated the ex vivo response were HLA-C-restricted CMV-specific TCR beta clonotypes. Identification of carriers of CMV plus the relevant HLA was achieved through cumulative public TCR beta family frequency.

Remarks on this clonotype: The antigen remains undetermined.

The sequenced sample consisted of PBMCs. The receptor comes from a human donor in good health (CMV status not recorded). Some clones in this sample may be carry-over from other donors' samples.

CDR3 in amino acids: CASSSGGTGELFF. CDR3 in DNA: TGTGCCAGCAGTTCCGGGGGTACCGGGGAGCTGTTTTTT. The chain combines TRBV12-3 or TRBV12-4 with TRBJ2-2; weak D call: TRBD2 (6 bases). The ends were cut back, 4 bases at V and 5 bases at J, with 8 bases in the middle. The CDR3 totals 13 residues.